The next 15 T cell receptor beta chains were all read from a single sample in a study of T-cell memory formation after mild COVID-19. TCRdb recomputed calls from the 5' RACE reads with MiXCR, one row per CDR3 protein. In the table there are more than 250,000 distinct CDR3 sequences, roughly 16% of which are singletons. The material sequenced was PBMCs or a T cell subset sorted from them (not recorded which). These receptor sequences come from a man between 18 and 29 years old who had mild COVID-19 (a few samples of this study predate the infection). Cell type and time point are not known.

Note on this clonotype: At one end, the junction sequence differs from germline, possibly due to a read error. The CDR3 nucleotides are TGTGCCAGCAGTCCTTCGACAGGGGTCTATAGCTACACCTTC. It encodes CASSPSTGVYSYTF. The chain carries TRBV6-5 and TRBJ1-2, with TRBD1 identical over 8 bases. CDR1 and CDR2 from the germline V gene are MNHEY and SVGAGI. This CDR3 contains 14 residues.

The genes are TRBV7-2 and TRBJ1-5, with D possibly being TRBD1 (5 bases). Germline CDR1 and CDR2: SGHTA and FQGNSA. The CDR3 consists of 16 residues. V dropped 5 bases and J dropped 6 bases, with 20 bases sitting between them. The DNA of the CDR3 is TGTGCCAGCAGCCTCAGTAGGGGCCAGGTGGGTCAGCCCCAGCATTTT. Amino acids: CASSLSRGQVGQPQHF.

J is TRBJ2-4 and V is TRBV27; D may match TRBD1 or TRBD2 (6 bases each). CDR1 is MNHEY and CDR2 is SMNVEV in the germline V gene (reference sequence). The CDR3 loop spans 13 amino acids. With 8 bases removed from V and 9 bases from J, the gap between germline ends came to 17 bases. DNA for the CDR3: TGTGCCAGCCATCCGGGACACGGGGGCATTCAGTACTTC. The encoded protein is CASHPGHGGIQYF.

This chain uses TRBV5-1 with TRBJ1-1, with TRBD1 as a possible D gene (5 bases). The CDR3 spans 14 residues. Germline V gene sequence: CDR1 SGHRS, CDR2 YFSETQ. V lost 3 bases and J lost 0, with 9 bases in between. CDR3 region: CASSSLQVNTEAFF. DNA for the CDR3: TGCGCCAGCAGCTCCCTACAGGTGAACACTGAAGCTTTCTTT.

The rearrangement links TRBV9 to TRBJ1-2; D remains unclear. Trimming left V 2 bases short and J 8 bases short, with 10 bases between. The CDR3 is 12 residues long. CDR1 is SGDLS, CDR2 YYNGEE, per germline. CDR3 nucleotides: TGTGCCAGCAGCGTGCCTGGAGGGGGCTACACCTTC. Its translation: CASSVPGGGYTF.

The chain is built from TRBV4-1 and TRBJ1-2; 7 bases line up with TRBD1. The length of the CDR3 is 15 residues. J lost 3 bases, V lost 3 bases, and 7 bases had no gene match. Germline CDR1 reads MGHRA; CDR2 reads YSYEKL. The CDR3 protein is CASSHPQGGDYGYTF. DNA for the CDR3: TGCGCCAGCAGCCACCCTCAGGGGGGGGACTATGGCTACACCTTC.

For the CDR3, the DNA is TGTGCCAGCAGTCCAACGGCGGGGGCGAACACCGGGGAGCTGTTTTTT. It translates to CASSPTAGANTGELFF. V usage is TRBV3-1 and J usage is TRBJ2-2; TRBD2 agrees at 7 bases. Trimming took 6 bases from V and 0 from J; bases not matched to a gene: 7. CDR1 and CDR2 from the germline V gene are LGHDT and YNNKEL (reference sequence). This CDR3 is built from 16 residues.

This chain links TRBV5-4 with TRBJ1-1, with 7 positions matching TRBD1. In germline, CDR1 is SGHNT, CDR2 YYREEE (reference sequence). The CDR3 contains 14 residues. J was trimmed by 6 bases and V by 4 bases; bases with no gene match: 9. The CDR3 protein is CASSLNRGYPEAFF. The DNA of the CDR3 is TGTGCCAGCAGCCTCAACAGGGGTTACCCTGAAGCTTTCTTT.

There are a few counts of this clonotype. The chain links TRBV7-8 to TRBJ1-6; unclear D gene. The CDR3 covers 12 residues. Germline V gene lookup returns CDR1 SGHVS and CDR2 FQNEAQ. V was pared by 4 bases and J by 7 bases, with 5 bases between. CDR3: CASSWINSPLHF. In DNA, the CDR3 is TGTGCCAGCAGCTGGATCAATTCACCCCTCCACTTT.

Ten or more counts support this clonotype. The V gene is TRBV11-2, the J gene TRBJ2-1; tentatively, D is TRBD2 (5 bases). CDR1 is SGHAT and CDR2 is FQNNGV in the germline V gene. There are 13 residues in the CDR3. V was cut by 0 bases and J by 8 bases, with 8 bases left in between. For the CDR3, the DNA is TGTGCCAGCAGCTTAGATCTGGAGGATGAGCAGTTCTTC. It yields the protein CASSLDLEDEQFF.

This clonotype occurred a few times. The chain combines TRBV12-3 or TRBV12-4 with TRBJ2-7; TRBD1 matches 8 bases. The CDR3 extends over 15 amino acids. Losses at the gene ends were 6 bases for V and 4 bases for J; bases not matched to a gene: 11. CDR3 amino acids: CASSLRRQGLYEQYF. DNA for the CDR3: TGTGCCAGCAGCCTCCGGAGACAGGGGTTATACGAGCAGTACTTC.

This clonotype has ten or more counts. The genes are TRBV28 and TRBJ2-7; tentative D call: TRBD2 (7 bases). Germline CDR1 reads MDHEN; CDR2 reads SYDVKM. The CDR3 contains 14 residues. Trimming pared 7 bases from V and 4 bases from J, leaving 17 bases between. CDR3 in DNA: TGTGCCAGCACGATGGGAGGGACACCTTACGAGCAGTACGTC. Its translation: CASTMGGTPYEQYV.

The CDR3 DNA sequence: TGCGCCAGCAGCACGACAGGGAGCACTGAAGCTTTCTTT. Its translation is CASSTTGSTEAFF. V is TRBV5-1 and J is TRBJ1-1, with 7 bases aligning to TRBD1. Per the germline V gene, CDR1 is SGHRS and CDR2 is YFSETQ. The CDR3 length is 13 residues. V was clipped by 4 bases and J by 4 bases; unmatched bases: 4.

This clonotype was detected a few times. J is TRBJ2-3 and V is TRBV5-5; 12 bases are shared with TRBD2. The CDR3 consists of 18 residues. Germline CDR1 and CDR2: SGHKS and YYEKEE (reference sequence). Unmatched junction bases numbered 11, after V lost 2 bases and J lost 4 bases. The CDR3 DNA reads TGTGCCAGCAGCTTTAGGACTAGCGGGGACCCACGTGCAGATACGCAGTATTTT. Translation: CASSFRTSGDPRADTQYF.

This clonotype has more than one count but fewer than ten. The gene calls are TRBV7-9 and TRBJ1-1; D perhaps matches TRBD1 (6 bases). The CDR3 length is 14 residues. The V gene's germline CDR1 is SEHNR and CDR2 FQNEAQ (reference sequence). V lost 6 bases to trimming and J lost 0 bases, with 11 bases between them. CDR3 sequence: CASSQRQVNTEAFF. The DNA for the CDR3 is TGTGCCAGCAGTCAGCGACAGGTGAACACTGAAGCTTTCTTT.